Listed below are T cell receptor beta chains from one sample, sequenced in a study of cytomegalovirus exposure and HLA in healthy donors. Profiling relied on immunoSEQ multiplex PCR, and the TCRdb table lists in-frame clones only, not all of them. The sample shows about 31,000 clones, 35% to 55% of them seen only once. What was sequenced was PBMCs. These receptors came from a woman aged 45-59 years in good health and CMV-seronegative. CDR3s include the opening cysteine and the closing phenylalanine or tryptophan. The order of the fields is CDR3 protein, clone size, V gene, J gene. Clone size, where shown, is once, few, many, or a class for clones that have expanded.

CDR3 protein: CAISERGGIDTQYF
clone size: NA
V gene: TRBV10-3
J gene: TRBJ2-3

CDR3 protein: CAISAGTASGSGYTEAFF
clone size: NA
V gene: TRBV10-3
J gene: TRBJ1-1

CDR3 protein: CASSPPDISGNTIYF
clone size: NA
V gene: TRBV18
J gene: TRBJ1-3

CDR3 protein: CASSLGPNSYNEQFF
clone size: few
V gene: TRBV5-1
J gene: TRBJ2-1

CDR3 protein: CSVDPAGGPETQYF
clone size: NA
V gene: TRBV29-1
J gene: TRBJ2-5

CDR3 protein: CASSVTQGGTEAFF
clone size: few
V gene: TRBV18
J gene: TRBJ1-1

CDR3 protein: CASSLERGGRGEQFF
clone size: NA
V gene: TRBV7-9
J gene: TRBJ2-1

CDR3 protein: CASSPEQGTYNEQFF
clone size: NA
V gene: TRBV18
J gene: TRBJ2-1

CDR3 protein: CASSHPGLGGEQFF
clone size: NA
V gene: TRBV4-2
J gene: TRBJ2-1

CDR3 protein: CASSFGGDGTEKLFF
clone size: few
V gene: TRBV7-9
J gene: TRBJ1-4

CDR3 protein: CASSGGLGSEQFF
clone size: NA
V gene: TRBV6-1
J gene: TRBJ2-1

CDR3 protein: CASSMDRSTDTQYF
clone size: NA
V gene: TRBV6-6
J gene: TRBJ2-3

CDR3 protein: CASSLGQGGKLFF
clone size: NA
V gene: TRBV28
J gene: TRBJ1-4

CDR3 protein: CASSLALAGYEQYF
clone size: NA
V gene: TRBV5-1
J gene: TRBJ2-7

CDR3 protein: CASSPRQAPMNTEAFF
clone size: NA
V gene: TRBV5-5
J gene: TRBJ1-1

CDR3 protein: CASSVEDRSHSYEQYF
clone size: NA
V gene: TRBV9
J gene: TRBJ2-7

CDR3 protein: CASSQTSPGTSEDTQYF
clone size: few
V gene: TRBV27
J gene: TRBJ2-3

CDR3 protein: CASSLVTLGGVEQFF
clone size: few
V gene: TRBV7-2
J gene: TRBJ2-1

CDR3 protein: CASSPHGQANTEAFF
clone size: few
V gene: TRBV28
J gene: TRBJ1-1

CDR3 protein: CASSTLLGRGPTDTQYF
clone size: NA
V gene: TRBV9
J gene: TRBJ2-3

CDR3 protein: CASSQGSPQEEKLFF
clone size: NA
V gene: TRBV23-1
J gene: TRBJ1-4

CDR3 protein: CASIQGASGQPQHF
clone size: NA
V gene: TRBV19
J gene: TRBJ1-5

CDR3 protein: CSATQWDTQYF
clone size: NA
V gene: TRBV20-1
J gene: TRBJ2-3

CDR3 protein: CASSPGDSSLPRETQYF
clone size: NA
V gene: TRBV19
J gene: TRBJ2-5

CDR3 protein: CASSPPGLRMNTEAFF
clone size: few
V gene: TRBV5-4
J gene: TRBJ1-1

CDR3 protein: CASKSLAGAGNEQFF
clone size: NA
V gene: TRBV5-4
J gene: TRBJ2-1

CDR3 protein: CAWSQGLNEQFF
clone size: once
V gene: TRBV30
J gene: TRBJ2-1

CDR3 protein: CSAGQSNQPQHF
clone size: few
V gene: TRBV29-1
J gene: TRBJ1-5

CDR3 protein: CASSPLGTGAGELFF
clone size: NA
V gene: TRBV7-3
J gene: TRBJ2-2

CDR3 protein: CASPGGDTDTQYF
clone size: NA
V gene: TRBV30
J gene: TRBJ2-3

CDR3 protein: CSVERGQSPYEQYF
clone size: NA
V gene: TRBV29-1
J gene: TRBJ2-7

CDR3 protein: CASSLGGGLNQPQHF
clone size: NA
V gene: TRBV7-2
J gene: TRBJ1-5

CDR3 protein: CASSIFTPGELFF
clone size: NA
V gene: TRBV2
J gene: TRBJ2-2

CDR3 protein: CASTMTENTGELFF
clone size: once
V gene: TRBV6-4
J gene: TRBJ2-2

CDR3 protein: CASSEGGSTEAFF
clone size: few
V gene: TRBV6-1
J gene: TRBJ1-1

CDR3 protein: CASTWGTLYEQYF
clone size: NA
V gene: TRBV6-6
J gene: TRBJ2-7

CDR3 protein: CASSKMSTGGSYEQYF
clone size: few
V gene: TRBV11-3
J gene: TRBJ2-7

CDR3 protein: CASSLGLAYNEQFF
clone size: NA
V gene: TRBV5-1
J gene: TRBJ2-1

CDR3 protein: CASRIQRGDGDTQYF
clone size: few
V gene: TRBV5-4
J gene: TRBJ2-3

CDR3 protein: CASSLGRGEVGNQPQHF
clone size: few
V gene: TRBV7-9
J gene: TRBJ1-5

CDR3 protein: CANESPSYEQYF
clone size: NA
V gene: TRBV6-4
J gene: TRBJ2-7

CDR3 protein: CASSPYASTGRGETQYF
clone size: NA
V gene: TRBV7-9
J gene: TRBJ2-5